Included here is one T cell receptor (beta chain) sequence, with context. This CDR3 is 15 amino acids long. The ends lost 2 bases at V and 0 bases at J; junction bases unmatched: 3. The germline CDR1 and CDR2 sequences are MNHNS and SASEGT. This entry comes from a study of blood T cell repertoires in COVID-19. Across the whole study: The United States, Italy and Spain provided the acute and convalescent COVID-19 samples. PBMCs, B-cell-depleted T cells, or T cells provided the cDNA or gDNA that made up the material.

Original processing notes: Reference gene primer amplification gave estimated nucleated cell counts. Sequencing was performed with immunoSEQ multiplex PCR; in TCRdb, only in-frame clones are kept and a portion is missing. The DNA was the basis for D and trimming; V, J and clone size are from that table. The table lists 87,000 or so clones, around 87% of them singletons. The chain employs TRBV6-1 and TRBJ2-7; the match to TRBD1 covers 8 bases. Sequenced material: peripheral blood. This clonotype originated in a human donor with acute or convalescent COVID-19. The donor label of this sample is uncertain. The CDR3 loop reads CASSEPGQVSYEQYF. For the CDR3, the DNA is TGTGCCAGCAGTGAACCGGGACAGGTCTCCTACGAGCAGTACTTC.